The 25 T cell receptor beta chains given below trace back to one sample, sequenced in a study of beta chain features in type 1 diabetes. Findings of the study overall: For Type 1 diabetes patients, all four CD4+ subsets carried TCRB CDR3s that were moderately but significantly shorter.

These TCRs are of unknown antigen specificity. Sequencing targeted expressed TCRB transcripts, as all isolated RNA had been reverse transcribed. TCRdb's copy holds only in-frame clones and misses some; the assay was immunoSEQ multiplex PCR. This sample carries a few hundred thousand clones, 9.6% of them seen once, and the ten largest clones take 0.45% to 0.65%. The material sequenced was central memory CD4+ T cells from blood. The receptor source for this set is a man aged 25-45 years with type 1 diabetes.

Many counts were recorded for this clone. V and J are TRBV4-2 and TRBJ2-2; 9 nucleotides match TRBD2. Germline V lookup: CDR1 LGHNA, CDR2 YNFKEQ. This CDR3 comprises 16 residues. The V and J ends lost 3 bases and 4 bases, in that order; junction bases with no gene match: 6. The CDR3 sequence: CASSQNSGSVTGELFF. The CDR3 region has the DNA TGTGCCAGCAGCCAGAATAGCGGGAGTGTCACCGGGGAGCTGTTTTTT.

J is TRBJ1-2 and V is TRBV4-1, with a tentative D call TRBD1 (6 bases). Germline lookup yields CDR1 MGHRA and CDR2 YSYEKL. Trimming removed 2 bases at V and 12 bases at J, with 19 bases between. There are 14 residues in the CDR3. The CDR3 coding sequence is TGCGCCAGCAGCCAACTAACGGACAGACGACTGCACACCTTC. Its protein product is CASSQLTDRRLHTF.

There are a few counts of this clone. The rearrangement joins TRBV28 to TRBJ2-7, with 12 bases fitting TRBD2. The CDR3 has 18 amino acids. The V segment lost 3 bases and the J segment 4 bases; nucleotides outside the gene matches: 13. CDR1 MDHEN and CDR2 SYDVKM come from the germline V gene. The chain's CDR3 is CASSLGLAGATGLYEQYF. For the CDR3, the DNA is TGTGCCAGCAGTTTGGGACTAGCGGGTGCCACGGGGCTTTACGAGCAGTACTTC.

This clone was counted a few times. The V gene is TRBV27, the J gene TRBJ2-7; a possible D gene is TRBD2 (7 bases). The CDR3 totals 14 residues. V lost 6 bases to trimming and J lost 2 bases, with 14 bases between them. Germline V CDR1 and CDR2: MNHEY, SMNVEV (reference sequence). CDR3 bases: TGTGCCAGCAGAAGGGGGGGATCGGCCTACGAGCAGTACTTC. This sequence encodes CASRRGGSAYEQYF.

This clone showed up just a few times. This chain joins TRBV9 and TRBJ1-5; TRBD1 might be the D (6 bases). Germline CDR1 is SGDLS and CDR2 is YYNGEE. V was pared by 4 bases and J by 4 bases, with 15 bases between. CDR3 length: 15 amino acids. The CDR3 protein is CASSSSGANNQPQHF. CDR3 nucleotide sequence: TGTGCCAGCAGCAGCTCGGGGGCGAATAATCAGCCCCAGCATTTT.

This clone appeared a few times. The chain uses TRBV15 and TRBJ1-1; D is ambiguous. The CDR3 extends over 14 amino acids. V lost 0 bases, J lost 6 bases, and 11 bases lay in between. CDR1 is LNHNV, CDR2 YYDKDF, per germline (reference sequence). CDR3 amino acids: CATSREGEGPEAFF. The CDR3 bases are TGTGCCACCAGCAGAGAAGGCGAGGGCCCTGAAGCTTTCTTT.

This sequence joins TRBV28 and TRBJ1-2, with D perhaps matching TRBD1 (5 bases). Trimming removed 5 bases from V and 3 bases from J, with 7 bases in between. The germline CDR1 and CDR2 sequences are MDHEN and SYDVKM. This CDR3 has 12 amino acids. The CDR3 protein is CASSTTDYGYTF. For the CDR3, the DNA is TGTGCCAGCAGTACGACAGACTATGGCTACACCTTC.

The gene calls are TRBV7-2 and TRBJ1-6; no firm D call. V lost 1 base and J lost 7, with 17 bases in between. CDR1 is SGHTA and CDR2 is FQGNSA in the germline V gene. CDR3 length equals 17 residues. The CDR3 loop is CASSLVSPDAGNSPLHF. The CDR3, as DNA: TGTGCCAGCAGCTTAGTATCCCCGGACGCCGGAAATTCACCCCTCCACTTT.

A remark on this clone: The same CDR3 arises from other DNA sequences in this sample as well. This chain connects TRBV19 to TRBJ1-5, with D unresolved. Germline values: CDR1 LNHDA, CDR2 SQIVND (reference sequence). Trimming cost V 2 bases and J 4 bases, with 6 bases left between them. The CDR3 loop spans 13 amino acids. CDR3 sequence (DNA): TGTGCCAGTAGTATATCCGGGAATCAGCCCCAGCATTTT. Translated: CASSISGNQPQHF. The whole variable domain, filled in from reference TRBV19 and TRBJ1-5, reads DGGITQSPKYLFRKEGQNVTLSCEQNLNHDAMYWYRQDPGQGLRLIYYSQIVNDFQKGDIAEGYSVSREKKESFPLTVTSAQKNPTAFYLCASSISGNQPQHFGDGTRLSIL.

The chain links TRBV2 to TRBJ2-2; 13 nucleotides align to TRBD2. CDR1 and CDR2 (germline): SNHLY, FYNNEI. V trimming: 4 bases; J trimming: 5 bases; junction bases outside the gene matches: 1. This CDR3 spans 15 amino acids. DNA of the CDR3: TGTGCCAGCAGTGGACTAGCGGGAGGTACCGGGGAGCTGTTTTTT. As protein: CASSGLAGGTGELFF.

The table lists this clone with a few counts. The gene calls are TRBV6-5 and TRBJ2-7, with TRBD2 matching over 16 bases. J was trimmed by 4 bases and V by 4 bases; bases with no gene match: 4. Germline assignment: CDR1 MNHEY and CDR2 SVGAGI. The CDR3 runs 16 residues. The DNA of the CDR3 is TGTGCCAGCAGTTCGGGACTAGCGGGAGGGCGGTACGAGCAGTACTTC. Translating it yields CASSSGLAGGRYEQYF.

The rearrangement uses TRBV11-3 and TRBJ2-7; D unresolved. V was cut by 0 bases and J by 3 bases, with 9 bases left in between. CDR1 and CDR2 from the germline V gene are SGHNT and YENEEA. There are 14 residues in the CDR3. The CDR3 DNA follows: TGTGCCAGCAGCTTAGAGGCAGCAAACTACGAGCAGTACTTC. Translation gives CASSLEAANYEQYF.

This clone was seen at least ten times. The chain combines TRBV30 with TRBJ2-7, with a possible D match to TRBD1 (6 bases). The germline CDR1 and CDR2 sequences are GTSNPN and SVGIG (reference sequence). The ends were cut back, 3 bases at V and 0 bases at J, with 9 bases in the middle. The CDR3 loop spans 13 amino acids. CDR3 loop: CAWRGADSYEQYF. The CDR3 DNA follows: TGTGCCTGGAGGGGGGCAGACTCCTACGAGCAGTACTTC.

This rearrangement joins TRBV25-1 to TRBJ2-1; 7 bases map to TRBD1. This CDR3 has 16 residues. CDR1 and CDR2 from the germline V gene are MGHDK and SYGVNS. Germline trimming cut 5 bases from V and 3 bases from J; bases unmatched to any gene: 10. CDR3 loop: CASSPSDRPNYNEQFF. The CDR3 coding sequence is TGTGCCAGCAGTCCCTCGGACAGGCCGAACTACAATGAGCAGTTCTTC. The full variable domain, rest sourced from reference TRBV25-1 and TRBJ2-1, is EADIYQTPRYLVIGTGKKITLECSQTMGHDKMYWYQQDPGMELHLIHYSYGVNSTEKGDLSSESTVSRIRTEHFPLTLESARPSHTSQYLCASSPSDRPNYNEQFFGPGTRLTVL.

In DNA, the CDR3 is TGTGCCAGTAGTACAGACAGGGGGCTCGAGCAGTACTTC. As protein: CASSTDRGLEQYF. The chain carries TRBV19 and TRBJ2-7, with 10 bases matching TRBD1. The V and J ends lost 4 bases and 6 bases, in that order; junction bases with no gene match: 3. This CDR3 has 13 amino acids. Germline CDR1 is LNHDA and CDR2 is SQIVND (reference sequence).

This clone was observed a few times. At one of its ends the junction is not consistent with the germline gene, which may arise from a read error. The chain couples TRBV7-7 to TRBJ2-1; D uncertain. The CDR3 covers 15 residues. Germline-derived CDR1 and CDR2 are SSHAT and FNYEAQ (reference sequence). The CDR3 loop reads CASSSNLGSYNEQFF. The CDR3 DNA reads as TGTGCTAGCAGCTCGAACTTGGGCTCCTACAATGAGCAGTTCTTC.

This clone has only a few counts. The chain carries TRBV28 and TRBJ2-1; D gene unclear. The germline gives CDR1 MDHEN, CDR2 SYDVKM. V was pared by 2 bases and J by 5 bases, with 4 bases between. This CDR3 has 12 residues. CDR3 bases: TGTGCCAGCAGTTTAGGAAACAATGAGCAGTTCTTC. It yields the protein CASSLGNNEQFF.

The chain employs TRBV7-3 and TRBJ1-1, with 7 bases aligning to TRBD1. J gave up 1 base and V 5 bases, and 4 bases lay outside the gene matches. In germline, CDR1 is SGHTA, CDR2 FQGTGA. CDR3 length equals 14 residues. The CDR3: CASSRDRENTEAFF. The DNA for the CDR3 is TGTGCCAGCAGCCGGGACAGAGAGAACACTGAAGCTTTCTTT. The full variable domain, its missing parts supplied by reference TRBV7-3 and TRBJ1-1, is GAGVSQTPSNKVTEKGKYVELRCDPISGHTALYWYRQSLGQGPEFLIYFQGTGAADDSGLPNDRFFAVRPEGSVSTLKIQRTERGDSAVYLCASSRDRENTEAFFGQGTRLTVV.

In this sample, this clone turned up a few times. This sequence joins TRBV7-2 and TRBJ1-1, with TRBD1 as a possible D gene (5 bases). The V and J ends lost 5 bases and 5 bases respectively, with 15 bases between them. The CDR3 contains 14 residues. Germline V lookup: CDR1 SGHTA, CDR2 FQGNSA. In nucleotides, the CDR3 is TGTGCCAGCAGCCGAGCGGGGGTTGGGACTGAAGCTTTCTTT. It is translated as CASSRAGVGTEAFF. The full variable domain, in which reference TRBV7-2 and TRBJ1-1 provide the parts outside the CDR3, is GAGVSQSPSNKVTEKGKDVELRCDPISGHTALYWYRQSLGQGLEFLIYFQGNSAPDKSGLPSDRFSAERTGGSVSTLTIQRTQQEDSAVYLCASSRAGVGTEAFFGQGTRLTVV.

This clone has only a few counts. This chain joins TRBV9 and TRBJ2-2; D assignment may be TRBD1 or TRBD2 (6 bases each). The CDR3 loop spans 15 amino acids. The ends were cut back, 3 bases at V and 1 base at J, with 10 bases in the middle. The V gene's germline CDR1 is SGDLS and CDR2 YYNGEE. The CDR3 is CASSAGAGNTGELFF. In nucleotides, the CDR3 is TGTGCCAGCAGCGCGGGGGCAGGGAACACCGGGGAGCTGTTTTTT.

The gene calls are TRBV5-6 and TRBJ2-7; D may match TRBD1 or TRBD2 (5 bases each). Germline CDR1 is SGHDT and CDR2 is YYEEEE. V dropped 4 bases and J dropped 6 bases, with 14 bases sitting between them. CDR3 size: 13 residues. The CDR3 DNA sequence: TGTGCCAGCAGCACCGGGACCGCGCTCGAGCAGTACTTC. As protein: CASSTGTALEQYF.

The sample holds many counts of this clone. The genes are TRBV9 and TRBJ1-1; 8 nucleotides align to TRBD1. Germline trimming cut 4 bases from V and 1 base from J; bases unmatched to any gene: 6. The CDR3 is 15 amino acids. In germline, CDR1 is SGDLS, CDR2 YYNGEE. CDR3 protein: CASSPRTGTNTEAFF. The CDR3 nucleotides read TGTGCCAGCAGCCCTCGGACAGGGACGAACACTGAAGCTTTCTTT.

The V and J genes are TRBV7-2 and TRBJ2-1; 9 nucleotides align to TRBD2. CDR3 length: 16 amino acids. The junction had 5 bases not matched to a gene; V was cut back by 2 bases and J by 3 bases. In germline, CDR1 is SGHTA, CDR2 FQGNSA. The CDR3: CASSLRGRAVYNEQFF. CDR3 DNA sequence: TGTGCCAGCAGCTTACGCGGGAGGGCCGTCTACAATGAGCAGTTCTTC.

The chain joins TRBV6-1 to TRBJ2-5, with D possibly being TRBD1 (5 bases). The V gene lost 6 bases and the J gene lost 0 bases, with 14 bases spanning the gap. Germline CDR1 reads MNHNS; CDR2 reads SASEGT. The CDR3 runs to 15 residues. The CDR3 DNA reads as TGTGCCAGCAGCACCCGTAGGGGAAACCAAGAGACCCAGTACTTC. It yields the protein CASSTRRGNQETQYF.

This chain uses TRBV5-7 with TRBJ2-5; no reliable D call. TRBV5-7 is recorded as an ORF, its role being uncertain. Trimming stripped 0 bases from V and 6 bases from J, with 9 bases between. CDR3 length: 13 amino acids. For the CDR3, the DNA is TGTGCCAGCAGCTTGGTACAGCTTAAGACCCAGTACTTC. Its protein is CASSLVQLKTQYF.